This entry features one TCR beta chain sequence. The source of the sample is a study of technical replicates of blood from several donors. Produced via immunoSEQ multiplex PCR; TCRdb's table is partial and in-frame only. The sample holds about 94,000 clones, around 95% seen once. V was clipped by 1 base and J by 5 bases, with 14 bases between them. The CDR3 is 15 amino acids. Germline V lookup: CDR1 MNHEY, CDR2 SMNVEV (reference sequence). Sample: T cells isolated from PBMCs. The rearrangement uses TRBV27 and TRBJ2-5, with a tentative D call TRBD1 (5 bases). This sequence originates from a human donor in good health. CDR3 DNA: TGTGCCAGCAGTTTATTAGGGGTTTTTCACGAGACCCAGTACTTC. Translated, it gives CASSLLGVFHETQYF.